The entry below gives a single T cell receptor beta chain sequence along with its context. Its cognate antigen is unknown. CDR1 and CDR2 (germline): LNHDA, SQIVND (reference sequence). The CDR3 sequence is 11 residues long. The data originate from a study of CXCR3-negative and CXCR3-positive naive CD8 T cells. At the level of the study: Roughly 1.5 +/- 0.3 million TRB reads came from each library, giving around 140 million in total. General observations from the study: TRB CDR3 hydrophobicity was greater in CXCR3-positive naive cells than in CXCR3-negative naive cells.

Triplicates of some 300,000 cells were sorted from each CD8+ T cell subset. CD45RO-CCR7+CD27+CD95- defined naive CD8+ T cells. The libraries of TRB cDNA were prepared using 5' RACE with UMI labels. TCRdb re-called the 5' RACE reads and catalogs CDR3 proteins one per entry, DNA excluded. The table counts 150,000 to 160,000 distinct CDR3 sequences; just under 0.5% lies in the top ten. This receptor was taken from a human donor in good health. Some clones in this sample may be carry-over from other donors' samples. V and J are TRBV19 and TRBJ2-1. The sequenced material came from naive CXCR3+ CD8+ T cells from blood. As to subset: CD45RO-CCR7+CD27+CD95- naive CD8+ T cells expressing CXCR3 (TNR3+). CDR3 sequence: CASSIGLEQFF. The full variable domain, in which reference TRBV19 and TRBJ2-1 provide the parts outside the CDR3, is DGGITQSPKYLFRKEGQNVTLSCEQNLNHDAMYWYRQDPGQGLRLIYYSQIVNDFQKGDIAEGYSVSREKKESFPLTVTSAQKNPTAFYLCASSIGLEQFFGPGTRLTVL.